This T cell receptor beta chain is from a study of cytomegalovirus exposure and HLA in healthy donors. Study-wide findings and caveats: A missense DCLRE1C variant was associated with V- and J-gene trimming of TCR beta chains in a later analysis, and an independent cohort replicated the association.

About this clone itself: Its antigen remains unidentified.

Germline CDR1 GTSNPN, CDR2 SVGIG (reference sequence). The CDR3 runs to 12 residues. Trimming shortened V by 1 base and J by 7 bases, and 10 bases separated the two germline ends. The study ran its PCR with 60 Vbeta and 13 Jbeta primers. Using immunoSEQ multiplex PCR, the repertoire was profiled, and TCRdb retains in-frame clones only, with some absent. The top ten hold 2% to 3% of the sample, which has about 190,000 clones, 75% to 90% seen once. The chain links TRBV30 to TRBJ1-2; no reliable D call. The sequenced sample consisted of PBMCs. The receptor was isolated from a woman in her forties or fifties in good health and CMV-seropositive. This CDR3 reads CAWSEGGSGYTF. DNA of the CDR3: TGTGCCTGGAGTGAGGGAGGGTCTGGCTACACCTTC.